One and the same sample provided the 9 T cell receptor beta chains below, sequenced in a study of blood T cell repertoires in COVID-19. Only in-frame clones appear in the TCRdb table, and some are missing; sequencing was by immunoSEQ multiplex PCR. The sample carries 80,000 to 130,000 clones, about nine tenths recorded once. Sequencing input: peripheral blood. The receptors were gathered from a man between 65 and 79 years old with acute or convalescent COVID-19.

This clone was detected only once. J is TRBJ2-3 and V is TRBV5-1, with a weak D call TRBD1 (6 bases). The CDR3 contains 13 residues. CDR1 and CDR2 (germline): SGHRS, YFSETQ. V was shortened by 3 bases and J by 3 bases, with 8 bases between the two germline ends. The CDR3 coding sequence is TGCGCCAGCAGCTCCACAGGGACAGATACGCAGTATTTT. Translated, it gives CASSSTGTDTQYF.

CDR3 amino acids: CASSLGSTSGGPDTQYF. In DNA form, the CDR3 reads TGTGCCAGCAGCTTAGGATCGACTAGCGGGGGGCCAGATACGCAGTATTTT. V gene TRBV7-8 combines with J gene TRBJ2-3; 13 nucleotides line up with TRBD2. This CDR3 region has 17 residues. CDR1 SGHVS and CDR2 FQNEAQ come from the germline V gene. Unmatched junction bases numbered 5, after V lost 1 base and J lost 4 bases. Based on the CDR3 plus reference TRBV7-8 and TRBJ2-3, the full variable domain is GAGVSQSPRYKVAKRGQDVALRCDPISGHVSLFWYQQALGQGPEFLTYFQNEAQLDKSGLPSDRFFAERPEGSVSTLKIQRTQQEDSAVYLCASSLGSTSGGPDTQYFGPGTRLTVL.

The chain couples TRBV5-6 to TRBJ2-7; 13 bases fit TRBD2. The CDR3 is 15 amino acids. V was pared by 2 bases and J by 4 bases, with 3 bases of the junction left unmatched. Germline V gene lookup returns CDR1 SGHDT and CDR2 YYEEEE. The CDR3 bases are TGTGCCAGCAGCTTCGGACTAGCGGGAGAGTACGAGCAGTACTTC. Its protein product is CASSFGLAGEYEQYF.

This sequence joins TRBV5-6 and TRBJ2-3; 8 positions match TRBD2. The CDR3 sequence is 15 residues long. Trimming removed 3 bases from V and 6 bases from J; junction bases left unmatched: 9. CDR1 and CDR2 from the germline V gene are SGHDT and YYEEEE. CDR3 sequence reads: CASSSSGGPADTQYF. The CDR3 DNA is TGTGCCAGCAGCTCCTCGGGGGGGCCGGCGGATACGCAGTATTTT.

This clone has more than one count but fewer than ten. The junction departs from germline at one end; a sequencing error may be responsible. The V call is TRBV7-7, the J call TRBJ2-7, with a weak D call TRBD1 (5 bases). CDR1 is SSHAT, CDR2 FNYEAQ, per germline (reference sequence). The CDR3 covers 15 residues. The chain's CDR3 is CASSLSTGSSYEQYF. CDR3 coding DNA: TGTGCTAGCAGCTTAAGCACAGGTTCGTCCTACGAGCAGTACTTC. The full variable domain, in which reference TRBV7-7 and TRBJ2-7 provide the parts outside the CDR3, is GAGVSQSPRYKVTKRGQDVTLRCDPISSHATLYWYQQALGQGPEFLTYFNYEAQPDKSGLPSDRFSAERPEGSISTLTIQRTEQRDSAMYRCASSLSTGSSYEQYFGPGTRLTVT.

The V call is TRBV11-2, the J call TRBJ1-2; 7 nucleotides line up with TRBD1. Germline lookup yields CDR1 SGHAT and CDR2 FQNNGV. This CDR3 region has 15 residues. Germline trimming cut 7 bases from V and 5 bases from J; bases unmatched to any gene: 13. The CDR3 sequence is CASTSRDSVGYGYTF. The CDR3 nucleotides read TGTGCCAGCACCTCTCGGGACAGCGTCGGTTATGGCTACACCTTC.

This clone was seen a handful of times. This chain joins TRBV7-9 and TRBJ2-3; 11 bases line up with TRBD2. Trimming removed 5 bases from V and 5 bases from J; junction bases left unmatched: 9. The CDR3 extends over 16 amino acids. CDR1 and CDR2 (germline): SEHNR, FQNEAQ (reference sequence). The CDR3 reads CASSQHSGRAVDTQYF. The CDR3 DNA reads as TGTGCCAGCAGCCAACATAGCGGGAGGGCGGTAGATACGCAGTATTTT.

This sequence joins TRBV5-1 and TRBJ2-2, with D maybe TRBD2 (5 bases). There are 15 residues in the CDR3. CDR1 SGHRS and CDR2 YFSETQ come from the germline V gene. The V end was cut by 6 bases, the J end by 0 bases, with 12 bases between. This CDR3 is CASNERNANTGELFF. DNA for the CDR3: TGCGCCAGCAACGAGCGGAACGCGAACACCGGGGAGCTGTTTTTT.

The chain joins TRBV24-1 to TRBJ1-1; TRBD1 might be the D (5 bases). Germline loops: CDR1 KGHDR, CDR2 SFDVKD. The CDR3 is 13 amino acids. V was pared by 4 bases and J by 4 bases, with 9 bases between. CDR3 nucleotide sequence: TGTGCCACCAGTGACTCTAGGGGCACTGAAGCTTTCTTT. As protein: CATSDSRGTEAFF.